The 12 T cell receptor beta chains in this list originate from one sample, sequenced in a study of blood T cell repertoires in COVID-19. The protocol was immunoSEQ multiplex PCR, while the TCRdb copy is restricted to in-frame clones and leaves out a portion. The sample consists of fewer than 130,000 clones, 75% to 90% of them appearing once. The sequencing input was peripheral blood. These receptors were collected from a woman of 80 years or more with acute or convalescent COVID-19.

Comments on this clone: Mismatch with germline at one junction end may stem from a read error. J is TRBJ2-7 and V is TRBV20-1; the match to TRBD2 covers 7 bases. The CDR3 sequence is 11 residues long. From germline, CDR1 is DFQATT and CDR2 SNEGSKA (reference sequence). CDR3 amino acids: CSASSGELAVF. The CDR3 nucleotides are TGCAGTGCTAGCTCGGGGGAGCTAGCGGTCTTC.

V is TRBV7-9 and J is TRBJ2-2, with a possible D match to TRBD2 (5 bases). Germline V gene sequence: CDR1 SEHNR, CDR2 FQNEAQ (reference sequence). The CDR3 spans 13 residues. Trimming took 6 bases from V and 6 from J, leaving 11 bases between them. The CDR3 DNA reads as TGTGCCAGCAGTCCAACTAGTTCCGGGGAGCTGTTTTTT. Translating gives CASSPTSSGELFF. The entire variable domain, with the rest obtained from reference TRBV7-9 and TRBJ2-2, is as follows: DTGVSQNPRHKITKRGQNVTFRCDPISEHNRLYWYRQTLGQGPEFLTYFQNEAQLEKSRLLSDRFSAERPKGSFSTLEIQRTEQGDSAMYLCASSPTSSGELFFGEGSRLTVL.

The CDR3 reads CATKAERTGGDTQYF. CDR3 nucleotide sequence: TGTGCCACCAAGGCAGAGCGGACAGGAGGAGATACGCAGTATTTT. This chain connects TRBV19 to TRBJ2-3, with 7 bases that match TRBD1. Per the germline V gene, CDR1 is LNHDA and CDR2 is SQIVND (reference sequence). J gave up 5 bases and V 10 bases, and 15 bases lay outside the gene matches. The CDR3 spans 15 residues. Variable domain in full (rest from reference TRBV19 and TRBJ2-3): DGGITQSPKYLFRKEGQNVTLSCEQNLNHDAMYWYRQDPGQGLRLIYYSQIVNDFQKGDIAEGYSVSREKKESFPLTVTSAQKNPTAFYLCATKAERTGGDTQYFGPGTRLTVL.

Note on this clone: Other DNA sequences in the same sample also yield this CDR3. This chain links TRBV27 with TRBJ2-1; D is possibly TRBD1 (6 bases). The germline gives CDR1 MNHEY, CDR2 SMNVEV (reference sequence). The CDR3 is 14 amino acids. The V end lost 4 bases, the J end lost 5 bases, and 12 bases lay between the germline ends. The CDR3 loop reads CASSSGALNNEQFF. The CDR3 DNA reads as TGTGCCAGCAGTTCAGGGGCTTTGAACAATGAGCAGTTCTTC.

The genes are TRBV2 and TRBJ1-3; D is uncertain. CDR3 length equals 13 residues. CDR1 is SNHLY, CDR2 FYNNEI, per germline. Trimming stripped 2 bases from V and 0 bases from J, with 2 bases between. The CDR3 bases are TGTGCCAGCAGTGAATACTCTGGAAACACCATATATTTT. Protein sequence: CASSEYSGNTIYF.

CDR3 in DNA: TGTGCCAGTAGTATAGGTTCAGGGGCAGGTACCGGGGAGCTGTTTTTT. It encodes CASSIGSGAGTGELFF. The genes are TRBV19 and TRBJ2-2, with D perhaps matching TRBD1 (6 bases). This CDR3 is built from 16 residues. The germline V gene has CDR1 LNHDA and CDR2 SQIVND (reference sequence). V was pared by 1 base and J by 5 bases, with 14 bases between.

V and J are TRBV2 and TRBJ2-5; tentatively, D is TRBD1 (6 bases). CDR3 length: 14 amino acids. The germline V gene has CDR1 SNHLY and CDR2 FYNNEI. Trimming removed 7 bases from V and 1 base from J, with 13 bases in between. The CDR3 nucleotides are TGTGCCAGCACCCTAAGGGGGACCCAAGAGACCCAGTACTTC. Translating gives CASTLRGTQETQYF.

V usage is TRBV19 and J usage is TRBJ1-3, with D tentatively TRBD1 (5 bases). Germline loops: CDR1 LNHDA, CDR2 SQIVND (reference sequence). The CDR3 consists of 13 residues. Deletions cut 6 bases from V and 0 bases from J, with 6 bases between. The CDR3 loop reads CASSRDSGNTIYF. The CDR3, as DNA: TGTGCCAGTAGCAGGGACTCTGGAAACACCATATATTTT.

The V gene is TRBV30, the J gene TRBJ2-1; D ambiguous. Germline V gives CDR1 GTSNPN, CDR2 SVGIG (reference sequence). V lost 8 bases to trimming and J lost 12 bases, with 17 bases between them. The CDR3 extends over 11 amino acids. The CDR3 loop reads CAQSAAMRQFF. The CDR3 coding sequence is TGTGCCCAGAGCGCGGCCATGAGGCAGTTCTTC.

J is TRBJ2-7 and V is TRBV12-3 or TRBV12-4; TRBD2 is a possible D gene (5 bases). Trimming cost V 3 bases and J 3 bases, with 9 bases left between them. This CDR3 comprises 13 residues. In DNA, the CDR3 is TGTGCCAGCAGTTTCGAGCGGAACTACGAGCAGTACTTC. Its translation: CASSFERNYEQYF.

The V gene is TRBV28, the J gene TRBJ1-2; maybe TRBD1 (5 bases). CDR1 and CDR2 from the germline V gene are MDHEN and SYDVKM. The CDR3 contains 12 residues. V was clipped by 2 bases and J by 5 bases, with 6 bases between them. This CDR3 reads CASSLQGYGYTF. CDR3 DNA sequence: TGTGCCAGCAGTTTACAGGGATATGGCTACACCTTC.

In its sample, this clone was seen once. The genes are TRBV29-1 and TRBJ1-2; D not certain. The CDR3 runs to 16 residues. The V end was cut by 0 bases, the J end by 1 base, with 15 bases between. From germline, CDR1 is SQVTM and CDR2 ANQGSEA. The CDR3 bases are TGCAGCGTTGAAGATCGGGTCGTGGCAGATAACTATGGCTACACCTTC. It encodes CSVEDRVVADNYGYTF.